The entry that follows covers one T cell receptor beta chain sequence. Germline CDR1 reads MNHEY; CDR2 reads SMNVEV (reference sequence). The CDR3 has 16 residues. The V gene end was trimmed by 0 bases and the J gene end by 5 bases; junction bases not matched to a gene: 3. The sample comes from a study of T-cell reconstitution after alpha-beta-depleted transplantation in children. Unique molecular identifiers were incorporated into the prepared TCRbeta library. TCRdb reanalysed the PCR reads using MiXCR and keeps one entry per CDR3 protein. The table has some 590,000 distinct CDR3 sequences, roughly a tenth seen once.

The sequencing used PBMCs from the stem cell graft donor, collected from the stem cell graft. The chain carries TRBV27 and TRBJ1-6; 8 positions match TRBD1. This sequence was found in a human donor who donated a stem cell graft to a child with acute myeloid leukemia. In DNA form, the CDR3 reads TGTGCCAGCAGTTTATCCAGACAGGGGAATAATTCACCCCTCCACTTT. It specifies CASSLSRQGNNSPLHF.